The 19 T cell receptor beta chains presented below share a single source sample, sequenced in a study of blood T cell repertoires in COVID-19. TCRdb's table, derived via immunoSEQ multiplex PCR, lists solely in-frame clones and lacks some. The sample records about 480,000 clones, roughly 89% being singletons. What was sequenced was peripheral blood. All receptors derive from a young woman with acute or convalescent COVID-19.

The rearrangement links TRBV11-2 to TRBJ2-3, with a possible D match to TRBD1 (5 bases). Trimming pared 5 bases from V and 2 bases from J, leaving 11 bases between. From germline, CDR1 is SGHAT and CDR2 FQNNGV. There are 14 residues in the CDR3. As DNA, the CDR3 is TGTGCCAGCAGCGAAGGGGCAGCCACAGATACGCAGTATTTT. It translates to CASSEGAATDTQYF. The whole variable domain, remainder taken from reference TRBV11-2 and TRBJ2-3, is EAGVAQSPRYKIIEKRQSVAFWCNPISGHATLYWYQQILGQGPKLLIQFQNNGVVDDSQLPKDRFSAERLKGVDSTLKIQPAKLEDSAVYLCASSEGAATDTQYFGPGTRLTVL.

The rearrangement links TRBV15 to TRBJ1-1; the match to TRBD1 covers 10 bases. J gave up 0 bases and V 2 bases, and 3 bases lay outside the gene matches. The CDR3 is made up of 16 amino acids. CDR1 is LNHNV, CDR2 YYDKDF, per germline (reference sequence). CDR3 DNA: TGTGCCACCAGCAGAAGGACAGGGGGAATGAACACTGAAGCTTTCTTT. It is translated as CATSRRTGGMNTEAFF.

This chain joins TRBV28 and TRBJ2-3; tentatively, D is TRBD1 (5 bases). The CDR3 is 14 amino acids. Germline CDR1 is MDHEN and CDR2 is SYDVKM. V was clipped by 3 bases and J by 2 bases, with 9 bases between them. The CDR3 protein is CASSLGLYTDTQYF. The CDR3 bases are TGTGCCAGCAGTTTGGGGCTCTACACAGATACGCAGTATTTT.

There are a few counts of this clone. CDR3 sequence (DNA): TGTGCCAGCAGCTTACGTTCGACATTGAACACCGGGGAGCTGTTTTTT. Its protein product is CASSLRSTLNTGELFF. V usage is TRBV7-3 and J usage is TRBJ2-2; no reliable D call. The CDR3 consists of 16 residues. The germline V and J ends were trimmed by 2 bases and 1 base, with 11 bases remaining between them. CDR1 and CDR2 (germline): SGHTA, FQGTGA.

As regards this clone: This CDR3 is also generated by other DNA sequences in the sample. The CDR3 DNA reads as TGCGCCAGCAGCCAAGATCCAGCGGGGCCCGAGCAGTACTTC. Its translation: CASSQDPAGPEQYF. The chain joins TRBV4-1 to TRBJ2-7; 7 bases are shared with TRBD2. The ends lost 0 bases at V and 6 bases at J; junction bases unmatched: 5. From germline, CDR1 is MGHRA and CDR2 YSYEKL. The length of the CDR3 is 14 residues.

This chain connects TRBV2 to TRBJ1-2; 9 positions agree with TRBD1. Germline V lookup: CDR1 SNHLY, CDR2 FYNNEI. Germline trimming cut 9 bases from V and 4 bases from J; bases unmatched to any gene: 6. There are 13 residues in the CDR3. The CDR3 sequence: CARTTGGLYGYTF. The CDR3 DNA reads TGTGCCAGGACGACAGGGGGACTCTATGGCTACACCTTC.

The chain couples TRBV25-1 to TRBJ2-7; 11 bases are a match to TRBD1. Germline V lookup: CDR1 MGHDK, CDR2 SYGVNS. V was pared by 5 bases and J by 5 bases, with 11 bases of the junction left unmatched. The CDR3 length is 16 residues. The CDR3 DNA sequence: TGTGCCAGCAGTAAGACTACACGGACAGGGGGCGACGAGCAGTACTTC. Translation gives CASSKTTRTGGDEQYF.

The genes are TRBV30 and TRBJ1-5, with 7 positions matching TRBD1. CDR1 GTSNPN and CDR2 SVGIG come from the germline V gene (reference sequence). The CDR3 is 17 residues long. V gave up 3 bases and J gave up 0 bases; unmatched junction bases: 11. The CDR3 loop is CAWSLGLTGSSNQPQHF. The DNA of the CDR3 is TGTGCCTGGAGCCTGGGACTGACAGGGAGTAGCAATCAGCCCCAGCATTTT.

This clone was detected only a few times. The chain carries TRBV7-2 and TRBJ1-3, with D tentatively TRBD1 (5 bases). Trimming removed 5 bases at V and 0 bases at J, with 11 bases between. Germline V CDR1 and CDR2: SGHTA, FQGNSA. The CDR3 contains 15 residues. This chain's CDR3 is CASSPRQNSGNTIYF. CDR3 nucleotides: TGTGCCAGCAGCCCTCGACAGAACTCTGGAAACACCATATATTTT.

This chain joins TRBV7-6 and TRBJ2-1; possibly TRBD2 for D (7 bases). Per germline, CDR1 SGHVS and CDR2 FNYEAQ. This CDR3 comprises 14 residues. V lost 1 base and J 10 bases, leaving 14 bases between the germline ends. The CDR3 spells CASSLEGGGWEQFF. The CDR3 region has the DNA TGTGCCAGCAGCTTAGAGGGGGGGGGCTGGGAGCAGTTCTTC.

V usage is TRBV25-1 and J usage is TRBJ1-2; weak D call: TRBD1 (5 bases). The CDR3 is 13 residues long. Trimming took 4 bases from V and 4 from J, leaving 10 bases between them. Germline V CDR1 and CDR2: MGHDK, SYGVNS. CDR3 nucleotides: TGTGCCAGCAGTGCCCAAGGGGTCTATGGCTACACCTTC. As protein: CASSAQGVYGYTF.

The chain has TRBV9 and TRBJ2-7, with 7 bases identical to TRBD1. This CDR3 has 16 residues. Germline loops: CDR1 SGDLS, CDR2 YYNGEE. V gave up 5 bases and J gave up 4 bases; unmatched junction bases: 15. The CDR3 nucleotides are TGTGCCAGCAGAGGAACAGGGGAGCAGGGGCGGTACGAGCAGTACTTC. Amino acid sequence: CASRGTGEQGRYEQYF.

V usage is TRBV3-1 (or the pseudogene TRBV3-2) and J usage is TRBJ2-1, with no clear D. The germline V and J ends were trimmed by 3 bases and 0 bases, with 6 bases remaining between them. The germline V gene encodes CDR1 LGHDT and CDR2 YNNKEL (reference sequence). The CDR3 has 14 residues. CDR3 protein: CASSQVLSYNEQFF. CDR3 DNA sequence: TGTGCCAGCAGCCAGGTACTCTCCTACAATGAGCAGTTCTTC.

The rearrangement joins TRBV5-4 to TRBJ1-3; D perhaps matches TRBD1 (6 bases). This CDR3 spans 14 amino acids. Trimming left V 4 bases short and J 1 base short, with 9 bases between. In germline, CDR1 is SGHNT, CDR2 YYREEE (reference sequence). The CDR3 nucleotides are TGTGCCAGCAGCAAAGGGGGTTCTGGAAACACCATATATTTT. This gives the protein CASSKGGSGNTIYF.

A single count supports this clone. The rearrangement joins TRBV27 to TRBJ2-7; TRBD2 might be the D (6 bases). The germline V gene has CDR1 MNHEY and CDR2 SMNVEV (reference sequence). CDR3 length: 14 amino acids. V was cut by 5 bases and J by 1 base, with 12 bases left in between. The CDR3 is CASSAGGDSYEQYF. In DNA form, the CDR3 reads TGTGCCAGCAGTGCGGGCGGGGATTCCTACGAGCAGTACTTC.

The chain employs TRBV30 and TRBJ1-1, with a tentative D call TRBD1 (5 bases). The CDR3 extends over 14 amino acids. V shed 1 base and J shed 2 bases, with 11 bases lying between them. The germline CDR1 and CDR2 sequences are GTSNPN and SVGIG (reference sequence). The CDR3 DNA sequence: TGTGCCTGGAGTGCCGGGACTGCCAACACTGAAGCTTTCTTT. Protein sequence: CAWSAGTANTEAFF.

This clone showed up just once. This chain links TRBV10-3 with TRBJ1-1; TRBD1 matches 8 bases. The CDR3 is made up of 13 amino acids. The V segment lost 6 bases and the J segment 5 bases; nucleotides outside the gene matches: 5. Germline values: CDR1 ENHRY, CDR2 SYGVKD. The CDR3 sequence is CAIRNDRGTEAFF. CDR3 DNA: TGTGCCATCAGAAACGACAGGGGAACTGAAGCTTTCTTT.

V and J are TRBV6-5 and TRBJ2-5; perhaps TRBD2 as D (6 bases). This CDR3 has 14 amino acids. V lost 6 bases to trimming and J lost 9 bases, with 20 bases between them. Per the germline V gene, CDR1 is MNHEY and CDR2 is SVGAGI. The CDR3 loop is CASSDTTATSSQYF. The CDR3 DNA is TGTGCCAGCAGCGACACCACTGCGACTAGTTCCCAGTACTTC.

This chain joins TRBV2 and TRBJ2-1; the match to TRBD2 covers 11 bases. V was clipped by 4 bases and J by 8 bases; unmatched bases: 7. This CDR3 comprises 15 residues. The germline gives CDR1 SNHLY, CDR2 FYNNEI. CDR3 DNA sequence: TGTGCCAGCAGTGTGACTAGCGGGGATAAAGATGAGCAGTTCTTC. This gives the protein CASSVTSGDKDEQFF.